Below, one T cell receptor (beta chain) is given with its context. Its matching antigen is unknown. The record originates from a study of CD8 T cells in Susac syndrome. Study findings and constraints: Individuals included in the TCR sequencing and HLA analysis were acknowledged by the study to be relatively few in number.

cDNA came from around 0.54 to 1 ug RNA primed by random hexamers. Amplification of TCR beta CDR3 used immunoSEQ multiplex PCR across 54 Vbeta and 13 Jbeta. Via MiXCR, TCRdb re-called the immunoSEQ multiplex PCR reads, giving one row per CDR3 protein. Of over 300,000 distinct CDR3 sequences detected, about 90% appear once; the ten largest clones hold roughly 0.059%. Negative isolation was used for CD8+ and CD4+ T cells and FACS enrichment for TEMRA cells. Germline V gives CDR1 KGHDR, CDR2 SFDVKD. CDR3 length: 12 residues. With 7 bases removed from V and 3 bases from J, the gap between germline ends came to 5 bases.

The TCR comes from a human donor with multiple sclerosis. The sample comprised CD4+ T cells from PBMCs. This chain links TRBV24-1 with TRBJ2-2; D is ambiguous. The CDR3 spells CATRTDTGELFF. CDR3 DNA: TGTGCCACCAGAACGGACACCGGGGAGCTGTTTTTT.